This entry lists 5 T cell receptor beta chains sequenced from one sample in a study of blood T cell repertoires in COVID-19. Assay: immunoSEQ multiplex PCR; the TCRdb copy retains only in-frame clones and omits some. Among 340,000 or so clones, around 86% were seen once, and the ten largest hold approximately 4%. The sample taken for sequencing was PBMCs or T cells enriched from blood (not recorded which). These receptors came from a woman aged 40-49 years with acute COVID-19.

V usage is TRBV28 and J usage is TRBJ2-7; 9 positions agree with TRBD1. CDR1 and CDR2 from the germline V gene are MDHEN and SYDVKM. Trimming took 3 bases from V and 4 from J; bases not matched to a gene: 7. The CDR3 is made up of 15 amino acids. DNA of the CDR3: TGTGCCAGCAGTTTGGCCTGGACAGGGGAATACGAGCAGTACTTC. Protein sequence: CASSLAWTGEYEQYF.

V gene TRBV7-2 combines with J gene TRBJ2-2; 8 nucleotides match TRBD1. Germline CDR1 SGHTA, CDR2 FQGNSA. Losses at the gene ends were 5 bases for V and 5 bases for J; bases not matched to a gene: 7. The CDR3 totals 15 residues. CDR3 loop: CASSPQGAMTGELFF. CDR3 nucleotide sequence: TGTGCCAGCAGCCCCCAGGGGGCCATGACCGGGGAGCTGTTTTTT.

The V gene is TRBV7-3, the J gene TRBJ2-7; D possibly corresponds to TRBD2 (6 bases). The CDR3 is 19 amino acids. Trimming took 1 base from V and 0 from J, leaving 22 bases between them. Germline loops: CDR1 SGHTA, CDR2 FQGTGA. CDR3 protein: CASSLKPGLRSDGSYEQYF. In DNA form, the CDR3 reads TGTGCCAGCAGCTTAAAACCGGGACTCCGAAGCGACGGCTCCTACGAGCAGTACTTC.

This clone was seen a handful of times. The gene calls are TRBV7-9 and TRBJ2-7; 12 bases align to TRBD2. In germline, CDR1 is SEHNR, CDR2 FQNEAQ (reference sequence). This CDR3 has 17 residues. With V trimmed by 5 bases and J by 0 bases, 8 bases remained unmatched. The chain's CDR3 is CASSLGATSGGSYEQYF. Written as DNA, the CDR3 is TGTGCCAGCAGCCTAGGGGCGACTAGCGGGGGCTCCTACGAGCAGTACTTC.

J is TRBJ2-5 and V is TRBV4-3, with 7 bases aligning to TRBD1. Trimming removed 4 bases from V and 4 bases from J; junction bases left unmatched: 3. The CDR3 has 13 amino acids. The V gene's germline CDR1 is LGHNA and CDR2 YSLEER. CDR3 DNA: TGCGCCAGCAGCCTCCGACAGGGAGAGACCCAGTACTTC. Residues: CASSLRQGETQYF.